This T cell receptor beta chain was sequenced for a study of radiotherapy plus CTLA-4 blockade in lung cancer. Turning to the study itself: With 25% to 40% of patients having disease control, objective responses were seen in about 17%. The study, taken as a whole, reports: With interferon-beta, early dynamics of blood T cell clones were reported to best predict response. Among blood TCR repertoires after radiotherapy plus ipilimumab, tumor-derived clones expanded.

TCRdb's copy holds only in-frame clones and misses some; the assay was immunoSEQ multiplex PCR. The data show more than 95,000 clones, with roughly 74% seen just once and approximately 4.7% held by the top ten. About this clone itself: The antigen is not known.

The V gene lost 4 bases and the J gene lost 0 bases, with 14 bases spanning the gap. Germline CDR1 and CDR2: SGHDT and YYEEEE. The CDR3 spans 16 residues. V gene TRBV5-6 combines with J gene TRBJ2-1; possibly TRBD1 for D (5 bases). The sample consisted of peripheral blood, taken from a patient treated with radiotherapy plus ipilimumab. The source is a human donor with non-small cell lung cancer who had a partial response to radiotherapy plus ipilimumab. CDR3 sequence reads: CASSLNTGSSYNEQFF. CDR3 nucleotides: TGTGCCAGCAGCCTCAACACAGGCAGCTCCTACAATGAGCAGTTCTTC.